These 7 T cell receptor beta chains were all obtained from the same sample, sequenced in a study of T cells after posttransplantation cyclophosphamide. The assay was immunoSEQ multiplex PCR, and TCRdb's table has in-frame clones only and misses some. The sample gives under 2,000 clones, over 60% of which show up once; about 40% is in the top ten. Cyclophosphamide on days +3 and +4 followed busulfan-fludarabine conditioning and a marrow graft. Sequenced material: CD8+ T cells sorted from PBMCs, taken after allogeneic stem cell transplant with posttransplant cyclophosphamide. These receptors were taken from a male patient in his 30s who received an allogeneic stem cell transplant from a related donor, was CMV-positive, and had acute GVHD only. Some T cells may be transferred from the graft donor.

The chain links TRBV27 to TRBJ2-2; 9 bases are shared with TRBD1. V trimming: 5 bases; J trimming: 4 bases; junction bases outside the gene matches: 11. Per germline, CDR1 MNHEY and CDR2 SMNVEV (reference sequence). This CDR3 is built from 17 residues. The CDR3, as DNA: TGTGCCAGCAGTCCTACAGGGGGCTCGCTGATCACCGGGGAGCTGTTTTTT. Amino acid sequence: CASSPTGGSLITGELFF.

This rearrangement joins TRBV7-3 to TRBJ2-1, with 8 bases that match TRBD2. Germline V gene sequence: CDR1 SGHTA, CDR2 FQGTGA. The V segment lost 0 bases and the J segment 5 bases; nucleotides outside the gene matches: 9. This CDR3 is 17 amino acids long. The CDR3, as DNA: TGTGCCAGCAGCTTAACGGGGGGCGGGGGGACCAACAATGAGCAGTTCTTC. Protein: CASSLTGGGGTNNEQFF.

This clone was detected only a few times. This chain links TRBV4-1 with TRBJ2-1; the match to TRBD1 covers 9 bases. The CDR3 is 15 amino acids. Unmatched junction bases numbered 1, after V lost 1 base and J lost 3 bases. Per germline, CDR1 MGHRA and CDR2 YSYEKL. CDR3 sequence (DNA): TGCGCCAGCAGCCAAGGACAGGGGGACTACAATGAGCAGTTCTTC. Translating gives CASSQGQGDYNEQFF.

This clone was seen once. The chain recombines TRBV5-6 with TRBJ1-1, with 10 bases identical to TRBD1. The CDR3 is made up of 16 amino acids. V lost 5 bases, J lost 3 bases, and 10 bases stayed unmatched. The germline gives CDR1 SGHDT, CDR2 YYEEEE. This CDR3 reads CASSPFDRGPDTEAFF. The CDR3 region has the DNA TGTGCCAGCAGTCCCTTCGACAGGGGGCCAGACACTGAAGCTTTCTTT. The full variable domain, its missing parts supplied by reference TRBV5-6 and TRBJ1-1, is DAGVTQSPTHLIKTRGQQVTLRCSPKSGHDTVSWYQQALGQGPQFIFQYYEEEERQRGNFPDRFSGHQFPNYSSELNVNALLLGDSALYLCASSPFDRGPDTEAFFGQGTRLTVV.

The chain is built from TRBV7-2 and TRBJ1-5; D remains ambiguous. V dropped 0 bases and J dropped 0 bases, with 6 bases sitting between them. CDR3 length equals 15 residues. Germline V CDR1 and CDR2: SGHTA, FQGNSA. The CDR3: CASSLASYSNQPQHF. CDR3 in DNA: TGTGCCAGCAGCTTAGCCAGTTATAGCAATCAGCCCCAGCATTTT.

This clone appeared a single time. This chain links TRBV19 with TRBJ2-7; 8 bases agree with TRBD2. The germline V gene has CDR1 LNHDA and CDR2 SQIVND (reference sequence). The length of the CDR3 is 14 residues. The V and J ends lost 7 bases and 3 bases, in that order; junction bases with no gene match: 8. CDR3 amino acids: CASNPGGGYYEQYF. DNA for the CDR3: TGTGCCAGTAATCCCGGGGGGGGATACTACGAGCAGTACTTC. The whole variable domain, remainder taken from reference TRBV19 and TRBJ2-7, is DGGITQSPKYLFRKEGQNVTLSCEQNLNHDAMYWYRQDPGQGLRLIYYSQIVNDFQKGDIAEGYSVSREKKESFPLTVTSAQKNPTAFYLCASNPGGGYYEQYFGPGTRLTVT.

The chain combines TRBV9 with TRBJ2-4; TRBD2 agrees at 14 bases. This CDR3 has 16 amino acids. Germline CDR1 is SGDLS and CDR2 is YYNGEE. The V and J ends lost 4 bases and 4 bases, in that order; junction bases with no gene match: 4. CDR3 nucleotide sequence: TGTGCCAGCAGCCCGGGACTAGCGGGGGCGAAAAACATTCAGTACTTC. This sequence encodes CASSPGLAGAKNIQYF.